This T cell receptor (beta chain) was sequenced in a study of T cell repertoires in cytomegalovirus infection. Study-wide background: Shared public TCR beta signatures pointed to both CMV infection and a matching HLA type. Overall study results and limits: It was HLA-C-restricted CMV-specific TCR beta clonotypes that dominated the response ex vivo. The cumulative frequency of public TCR beta families distinguished individuals who carried CMV together with the relevant HLA.

This clonotype appeared a few times. Its antigen is not known. The CDR3 spans 12 residues. The V gene lost 8 bases and the J gene lost 4 bases, with 11 bases spanning the gap. From germline, CDR1 is SEHNR and CDR2 FQNEAQ (reference sequence). Via MiXCR, TCRdb re-called the reads, giving one row per CDR3 protein. The sample has just over 450,000 distinct CDR3 sequences, about 42% seen once. The sequence was obtained from a human donor in good health (CMV status not recorded). Some clones in this sample may be carry-over from other donors' samples. The rearrangement joins TRBV7-9 to TRBJ2-5, with D perhaps matching TRBD1 or TRBD2 (5 bases each). This specimen was cultured PBMCs, taken from culture after CMV antigen stimulation. For the CDR3, the DNA is TGTGCCAGCGAGGGGCTCGGAGAGACCCAGTACTTC. Encoded protein: CASEGLGETQYF.